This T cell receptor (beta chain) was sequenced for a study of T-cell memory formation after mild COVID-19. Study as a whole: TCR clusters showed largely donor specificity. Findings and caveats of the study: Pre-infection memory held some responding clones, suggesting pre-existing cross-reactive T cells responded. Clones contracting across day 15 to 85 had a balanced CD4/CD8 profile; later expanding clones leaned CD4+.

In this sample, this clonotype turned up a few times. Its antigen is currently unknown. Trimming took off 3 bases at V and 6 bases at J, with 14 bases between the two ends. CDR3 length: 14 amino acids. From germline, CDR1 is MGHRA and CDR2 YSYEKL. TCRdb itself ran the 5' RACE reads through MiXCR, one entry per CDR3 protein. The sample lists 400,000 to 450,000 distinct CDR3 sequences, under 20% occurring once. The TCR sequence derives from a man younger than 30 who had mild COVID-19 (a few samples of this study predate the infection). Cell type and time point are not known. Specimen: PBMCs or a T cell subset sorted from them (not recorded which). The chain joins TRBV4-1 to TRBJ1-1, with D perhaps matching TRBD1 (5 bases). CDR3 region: CASSHFILGPEAFF. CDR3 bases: TGCGCCAGCAGCCACTTTATACTGGGGCCTGAAGCTTTCTTT.